The present T cell receptor beta chain was sequenced within a study of human T cells and chemical hapten exposure. General observations from the study: No shift was seen in TCRs above 1 in 1000 frequency with DPC sensitization.

Concerning this clonotype: Antigen unknown.

The CDR3 has 15 residues. Losses at the gene ends were 4 bases for V and 4 bases for J; bases not matched to a gene: 7. Germline-derived CDR1 and CDR2 are SGHRS and YFSETQ. Total RNA was extracted from unfractionated whole blood. The library attached unique molecular identifiers to individual cDNA molecules. MiXCR, run by TCRdb on the 5' RACE reads, gives a single entry per CDR3 protein. The sample holds about 120,000 distinct CDR3 sequences, more than 15% seen once. This sequence originates from a human donor in good health. V is TRBV5-1 and J is TRBJ1-4; 7 bases align to TRBD1. The CDR3 DNA is TGCGCCAGCAGCCTACTGACAGGGAATAATGAAAAACTGTTTTTT. This translates into CASSLLTGNNEKLFF.